The rows below give T cell receptor beta chains drawn from one sample of a study of STAT5B mutations in CD4+ large granular lymphocyte leukemia. TCRdb's copy holds only in-frame clones and misses some; the assay was immunoSEQ multiplex PCR. Counted here are around 30,000 clones, about 82% occurring once; the ten biggest clones make up about 4.5%. Sequencing input: CD4+ T cells from blood buffy coats. The receptor set was obtained from a human donor in good health. Each CDR3 is given with its conserved first and last residue. Size values are once, few and many counts, or a class for expanded clones, and some rows have none.

NA 14 TRBJ2-3 TRBV19 CASSRAGPTDTQYF
NA 18 TRBJ1-5 TRBV18 CASSPGRTGGIANQPQHF
NA 13 TRBJ1-5 TRBV19 CASSMNLGQPQHF
NA 13 TRBJ1-4 TRBV30 CACPGPGTEKLFF
once 15 TRBJ2-7 TRBV9 CASSLLAVPVGEQYF
NA 12 TRBJ2-4 TRBV7-2 CASSLQGNIQYF
NA 12 TRBJ1-2 TRBV6-5 CASRVLGYGYTF
NA 13 TRBJ2-7 TRBV19 CASSRDLSYEQYF
NA 14 NA TRBV27 CASSSPHLGSEQYF
once 12 TRBJ1-2 TRBV28 CASNRLNYGYTF
NA 12 TRBJ2-1 TRBV7-9 CASNGQGGQQFF
NA 13 TRBJ1-2 TRBV9 CASSVAIGRGYTF
NA 14 TRBJ2-1 TRBV14 CASSFLAGGREQFF
NA 16 TRBJ2-3 TRBV5-1 CASSIETGTLTDTQYF
NA 15 TRBJ2-5 TRBV7-8 CASSLGQVYQETQYF